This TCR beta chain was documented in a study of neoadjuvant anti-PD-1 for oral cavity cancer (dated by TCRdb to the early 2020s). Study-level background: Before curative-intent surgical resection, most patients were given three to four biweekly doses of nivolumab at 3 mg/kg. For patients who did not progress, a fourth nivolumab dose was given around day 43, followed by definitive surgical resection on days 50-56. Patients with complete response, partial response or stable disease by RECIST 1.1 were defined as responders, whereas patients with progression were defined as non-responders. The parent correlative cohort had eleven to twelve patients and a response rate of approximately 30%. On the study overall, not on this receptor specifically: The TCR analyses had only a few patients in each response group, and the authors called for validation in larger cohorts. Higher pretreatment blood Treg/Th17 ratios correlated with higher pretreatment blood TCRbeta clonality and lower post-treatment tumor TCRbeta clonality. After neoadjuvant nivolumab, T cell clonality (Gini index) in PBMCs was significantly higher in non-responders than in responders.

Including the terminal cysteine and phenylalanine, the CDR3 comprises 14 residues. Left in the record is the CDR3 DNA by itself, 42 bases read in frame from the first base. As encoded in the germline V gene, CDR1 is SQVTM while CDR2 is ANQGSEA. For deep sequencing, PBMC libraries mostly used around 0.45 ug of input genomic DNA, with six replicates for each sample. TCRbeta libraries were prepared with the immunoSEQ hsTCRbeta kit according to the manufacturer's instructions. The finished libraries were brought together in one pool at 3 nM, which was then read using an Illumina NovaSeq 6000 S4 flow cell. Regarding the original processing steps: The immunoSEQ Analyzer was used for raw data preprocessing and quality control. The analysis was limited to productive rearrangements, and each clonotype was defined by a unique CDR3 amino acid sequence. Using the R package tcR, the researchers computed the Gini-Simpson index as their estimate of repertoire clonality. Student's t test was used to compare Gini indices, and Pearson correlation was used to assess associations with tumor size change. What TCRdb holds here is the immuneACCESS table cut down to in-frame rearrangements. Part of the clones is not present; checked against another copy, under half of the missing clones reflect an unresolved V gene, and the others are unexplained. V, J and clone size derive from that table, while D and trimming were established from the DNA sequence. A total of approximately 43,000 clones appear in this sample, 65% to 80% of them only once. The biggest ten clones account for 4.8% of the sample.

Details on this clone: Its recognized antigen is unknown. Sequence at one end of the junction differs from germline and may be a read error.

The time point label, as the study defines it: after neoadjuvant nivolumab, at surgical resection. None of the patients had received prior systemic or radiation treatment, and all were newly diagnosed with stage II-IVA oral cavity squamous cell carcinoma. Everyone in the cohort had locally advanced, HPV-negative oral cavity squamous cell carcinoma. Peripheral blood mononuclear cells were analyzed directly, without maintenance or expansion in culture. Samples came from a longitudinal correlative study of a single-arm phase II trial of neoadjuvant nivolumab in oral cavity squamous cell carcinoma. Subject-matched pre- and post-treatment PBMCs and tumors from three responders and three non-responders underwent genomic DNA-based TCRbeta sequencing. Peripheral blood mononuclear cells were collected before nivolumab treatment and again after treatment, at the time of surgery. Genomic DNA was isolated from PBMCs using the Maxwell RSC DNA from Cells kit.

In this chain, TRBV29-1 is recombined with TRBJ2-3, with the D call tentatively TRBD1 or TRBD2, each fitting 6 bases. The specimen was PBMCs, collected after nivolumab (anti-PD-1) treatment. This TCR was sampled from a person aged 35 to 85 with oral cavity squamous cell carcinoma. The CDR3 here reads CSVRGGGLSETQYF. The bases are TGCAGCGTGCGTGGAGGGGGGTTGTCAGAAACGCAGTATTTT.